The 32 T cell receptor beta chains reported below all come from one sample, sequenced in a study of molecular identifiers for immune sequencing clone quantification. From the PCR reads, TCRdb called clonotypes with MiXCR, one entry per CDR3 protein. Found here are around 470,000 distinct CDR3 sequences, about a fifth of them singletons; the top ten hold approximately 0.84%. Sequenced material: naive CD8+ T cells from blood, with Jurkat cell RNA spiked in. The subset denotes: FACS-sorted CD8+CD4-CCR7+CD45RA+ naive T cells. Receptors originate from a human donor in good health. Some libraries in this study had Jurkat cell RNA spiked in.

The V and J genes are TRBV21-1 and TRBJ2-5; the table's D call, TRBD1, has no DNA check behind it. TRBV21-1 has pseudogene status. The CDR3 is 16 amino acids. The CDR3 coding sequence is TGTGCCAGCAGCAAAGGGGAGGGACTACAGGGGGAGACCCAGTACTTC. It specifies CASSKGEGLQGETQYF.

This clonotype was counted at least ten times. J is TRBJ2-7 and V is TRBV7-8; 8 bases line up with TRBD1. Per the germline V gene, CDR1 is SGHVS and CDR2 is FQNEAQ. J lost 6 bases, V lost 1 base, and 5 bases had no gene match. The CDR3 runs 14 residues. CDR3 nucleotide sequence: TGTGCCAGCAGCTTAGGGACAGGGTACCCCGAGCAGTACTTC. This encodes CASSLGTGYPEQYF. Variable domain in full (rest from reference TRBV7-8 and TRBJ2-7): GAGVSQSPRYKVAKRGQDVALRCDPISGHVSLFWYQQALGQGPEFLTYFQNEAQLDKSGLPSDRFFAERPEGSVSTLKIQRTQQEDSAVYLCASSLGTGYPEQYFGPGTRLTVT.

The chain couples TRBV6-2 or TRBV6-3 to TRBJ1-1; D gene unclear. CDR3 size: 16 residues. V was clipped by 2 bases and J by 3 bases, with 16 bases between them. Germline V CDR1 and CDR2: MNHEY, SVGEGT. The CDR3 reads CASSYSAFGRDTEAFF. DNA of the CDR3: TGTGCCAGCAGTTACAGCGCTTTCGGCCGTGACACTGAAGCTTTCTTT.

This clonotype was recorded at least ten times. This chain links TRBV6-2 or TRBV6-3 with TRBJ1-1; D is unresolved. V was clipped by 2 bases and J by 7 bases, with 5 bases between them. CDR3 length: 11 amino acids. The germline V gene encodes CDR1 MNHEY and CDR2 SVGEGT. The CDR3 sequence: CASSYDYEAFF. The CDR3 region has the DNA TGTGCCAGCAGTTACGACTATGAAGCTTTCTTT.

At least ten counts were recorded for this clonotype. The genes are TRBV4-1 and TRBJ1-5; unclear D gene. The CDR3 sequence is 15 residues long. Germline V gives CDR1 MGHRA, CDR2 YSYEKL. Trimming stripped 1 base from V and 0 bases from J, with 7 bases between. The CDR3 DNA is TGCGCCAGCAGCCAAGTGGCCTATAGCAATCAGCCCCAGCATTTT. Protein product: CASSQVAYSNQPQHF.

This clonotype was seen many times. This chain uses TRBV29-1 with TRBJ2-2; D uncertain. This CDR3 comprises 12 residues. V lost 4 bases to trimming and J lost 5 bases, with 8 bases between them. Germline V gene data show CDR1 as SQVTM and CDR2 as ANQGSEA. CDR3 amino acids: CSVVQWTGELFF. The CDR3 bases are TGCAGCGTTGTACAATGGACCGGGGAGCTGTTTTTT.

This clonotype was seen repeatedly, ten times or more. The chain employs TRBV27 and TRBJ2-2; D gene unclear. Germline V gene sequence: CDR1 MNHEY, CDR2 SMNVEV (reference sequence). V gave up 9 bases and J gave up 1 base, with 9 bases separating them. The CDR3 has 13 residues. The CDR3 loop reads CASSIMNTGELFF. In DNA form, the CDR3 reads TGTGCCAGTTCTATTATGAACACCGGGGAGCTGTTTTTT.

This clonotype was seen at least ten times. The V call is TRBV14, the J call TRBJ1-1; the D gene is possibly TRBD1 (5 bases). This CDR3 has 15 residues. V was pared by 6 bases and J by 1 base, with 15 bases between. Germline V gene lookup returns CDR1 SGHDN and CDR2 FVKESK. The CDR3 sequence is CASRLSGAPNTEAFF. CDR3 DNA: TGTGCCAGCAGATTATCCGGGGCCCCGAACACTGAAGCTTTCTTT.

About this clonotype: The CDR3 carries no conserved terminal phenylalanine or tryptophan, so it likely arises from a read error. The rearrangement uses TRBV19 and TRBJ1-1; D is uncertain. The CDR3 loop spans 10 amino acids. V was cut by 7 bases and J by 1 base, with 1 base left in between. Per germline, CDR1 LNHDA and CDR2 SQIVND (reference sequence). CDR3 coding DNA: TGTGCCAGTAAGAACACTGAAGCTTTCTAT. This codes for CASKNTEAFY.

In regard to this clonotype: A far larger clone is a single base away, which makes a read error likely. The conserved closing phenylalanine or tryptophan is absent in this CDR3, likely reflecting a read error. The V gene is TRBV12-3 or TRBV12-4, the J gene TRBJ2-7; TRBD2 aligns across 7 bases. With 3 bases clipped from V and 7 bases from J, the junction kept 3 bases outside the gene matches. The CDR3 runs to 12 residues. CDR3 loop: CASSFGGGEQYI. CDR3 nucleotides: TGTGCCAGCAGTTTCGGGGGAGGGGAGCAGTACATC.

This clonotype was counted at least ten times. The chain links TRBV6-6 to TRBJ2-3, with 13 bases fitting TRBD2. V lost 4 bases to trimming and J lost 5 bases; unmatched junction nucleotides: 9. The germline CDR1 and CDR2 sequences are MNHNY and SVGAGI (reference sequence). The CDR3 has 17 residues. Here the CDR3 DNA reads TGTGCCAGCAGTTTAACTAGCGGGAGGGCCGGAGTAGATACGCAGTATTTT. It encodes CASSLTSGRAGVDTQYF.

This clonotype was recorded only once. This could be a read error, since a much larger clone is one nucleotide away. The V call is TRBV20-1, the J call TRBJ2-7, with D unresolved. Per the germline V gene, CDR1 is DFQATT and CDR2 is SNEGSKA (reference sequence). This CDR3 has 13 amino acids. Written as DNA, the CDR3 is TGCAGTGCTAGAGTCCCTAATAACTACAAGCAGTACTTC. This gives the protein CSARVPNNYKQYF.

The chain recombines TRBV5-6 with TRBJ1-5; no clear D. The CDR3 length is 15 residues. Germline CDR1 SGHDT, CDR2 YYEEEE. Trimming pared 2 bases from V and 7 bases from J, leaving 16 bases between. CDR3: CASSLVRRPHQPQHF. The CDR3 nucleotides read TGTGCCAGCAGCTTAGTCCGACGGCCCCACCAGCCCCAGCATTTT.

This chain connects TRBV4-3 to TRBJ2-5; a weak D match, TRBD1 (5 bases). CDR1 and CDR2 from the germline V gene are LGHNA and YSLEER. Trimming shortened V by 0 bases and J by 3 bases, and 11 bases separated the two germline ends. The CDR3 extends over 15 amino acids. The CDR3 loop reads CASSQDTGREETQYF. The CDR3 region has the DNA TGCGCCAGCAGCCAAGATACAGGACGTGAAGAGACCCAGTACTTC.

V and J are TRBV27 and TRBJ2-7; 11 positions match TRBD1. V trimming: 6 bases; J trimming: 5 bases; junction bases outside the gene matches: 6. Germline V gene lookup returns CDR1 MNHEY and CDR2 SMNVEV (reference sequence). CDR3 size: 14 residues. The CDR3 DNA follows: TGTGCCAGCAGACCCGGGACAGGGGGTCACGAGCAGTACTTC. Protein: CASRPGTGGHEQYF.

This clonotype was detected only a few times. The chain links TRBV12-3 or TRBV12-4 to TRBJ1-2, with a weak D call TRBD1 (5 bases). V was shortened by 6 bases and J by 4 bases, with 9 bases between the two germline ends. There are 12 residues in the CDR3. The CDR3 here is CASSDSPYGYTF. Here the CDR3 DNA reads TGTGCCAGCAGCGACAGTCCCTATGGCTACACCTTC.

This clonotype was detected ten times or more. This chain uses TRBV12-3 or TRBV12-4 with TRBJ2-5, with D possibly being TRBD2 (6 bases). V lost 6 bases and J lost 5, with 19 bases in between. The CDR3 spans 15 residues. CDR3 sequence: CASRDRDSSRETQYF. In DNA form, the CDR3 reads TGTGCCAGCAGGGACCGGGACTCCTCCAGGGAGACCCAGTACTTC.

This clonotype was counted many times. The chain combines TRBV20-1 with TRBJ2-3; 12 bases are shared with TRBD2. CDR1 and CDR2 from the germline V gene are DFQATT and SNEGSKA (reference sequence). The CDR3 is made up of 17 amino acids. V was pared by 0 bases and J by 6 bases, with 10 bases of the junction left unmatched. CDR3 protein: CSARDVLAGGPVDTQYF. The DNA for the CDR3 is TGCAGTGCTAGAGATGTGCTAGCGGGAGGGCCCGTGGATACGCAGTATTTT.

Ten or more counts support this clonotype. The chain combines TRBV24-1 with TRBJ2-3; the match to TRBD2 covers 7 bases. V lost 5 bases and J lost 2; bases outside the gene matches: 6. Germline CDR1 reads KGHDR; CDR2 reads SFDVKD. The CDR3 extends over 15 amino acids. CDR3 in amino acids: CATSAAGEYTDTQYF. For the CDR3, the DNA is TGTGCCACCAGTGCGGCGGGGGAGTACACAGATACGCAGTATTTT.

Written as DNA, the CDR3 is TGTGCCTGGAGTGTAAGGCGGACCTACGAGCAGTACTTC. Residues: CAWSVRRTYEQYF. The chain uses TRBV30 and TRBJ2-7, with no clear D. CDR1 is GTSNPN and CDR2 is SVGIG in the germline V gene (reference sequence). This CDR3 contains 13 residues. V shed 0 bases and J shed 2 bases, with 8 bases lying between them.

This rearrangement joins TRBV7-9 to TRBJ2-5; a weak D match, TRBD2 (6 bases). The V end was cut by 11 bases, the J end by 4 bases, with 17 bases between. The germline CDR1 and CDR2 sequences are SEHNR and FQNEAQ (reference sequence). The CDR3 is 13 amino acids. The CDR3 coding sequence is TGTGCCGGCCTCGAGGGGACTCGAGAGACCCAGTACTTC. Its protein is CAGLEGTRETQYF.

This clonotype was seen a handful of times. J is TRBJ2-7 and V is TRBV6-2 or TRBV6-3; D gene unclear. The CDR3 runs to 14 residues. The V gene's germline CDR1 is MNHEY and CDR2 SVGEGT. V lost 0 bases to trimming and J lost 6 bases, with 12 bases between them. CDR3: CASSYSIASGEQYF. CDR3 nucleotide sequence: TGTGCCAGCAGTTACTCGATAGCCTCGGGCGAGCAGTACTTC.

The chain employs TRBV10-3 and TRBJ2-7, with a possible D match to TRBD1 (5 bases). Germline CDR1 and CDR2: ENHRY and SYGVKD. CDR3 size: 14 residues. Deletions cut 3 bases from V and 6 bases from J, with 15 bases between. The CDR3 sequence: CAISDPRGLSEQYF. CDR3 DNA: TGTGCCATCAGTGACCCAAGGGGCTTGAGCGAGCAGTACTTC.

With regard to this clonotype: A much larger clone differs from this one at a single base, so this may be a read error. The chain uses TRBV7-3 and TRBJ1-5, with a weak D call TRBD1 (5 bases). The CDR3 totals 14 residues. Germline V gene lookup returns CDR1 SGHTA and CDR2 FQGTGA. The CDR3 nucleotides are TGTGCCAGCAGCCGGGACCTGGGCGATCAGCCCCAGCGTTTT. Translating it yields CASSRDLGDQPQRF.

The V call is TRBV19, the J call TRBJ2-3; 8 bases line up with TRBD2. This CDR3 has 16 amino acids. Germline CDR1 and CDR2: LNHDA and SQIVND (reference sequence). The V segment lost 6 bases and the J segment 0 bases; nucleotides outside the gene matches: 8. CDR3 bases: TGTGCCAGTAGCCTCTCGGGGGGGGCTAGCACAGATACGCAGTATTTT. As protein: CASSLSGGASTDTQYF. The variable domain in full, with the rest retrieved from reference TRBV19 and TRBJ2-3, is DGGITQSPKYLFRKEGQNVTLSCEQNLNHDAMYWYRQDPGQGLRLIYYSQIVNDFQKGDIAEGYSVSREKKESFPLTVTSAQKNPTAFYLCASSLSGGASTDTQYFGPGTRLTVL.

Comments on this clonotype: Being one base from a much bigger clone, this may be a read error. The chain recombines TRBV13 with TRBJ2-5; no clear D. Germline V gene lookup returns CDR1 PRHDT and CDR2 FYEKMQ (reference sequence). Between the trimmed V and J ends, which lost 5 bases and 4 bases, there was a span of 8 bases. The CDR3 has 12 amino acids. This CDR3 reads CASSPQVETQYF. CDR3 coding DNA: TGTGCCAGCAGCCCCCAAGTAGAGACCCAGTACTTC.

This clonotype was observed a few times. This chain joins TRBV3-1 and TRBJ2-5, with no clear D. The germline V gene has CDR1 LGHDT and CDR2 YNNKEL (reference sequence). The CDR3 extends over 11 amino acids. Trimming cost V 1 base and J 7 bases, with 4 bases left between them. The CDR3 DNA reads TGTGCCAGCAGCCAAGGGGGGACCCAGTACTTC. Amino acid sequence: CASSQGGTQYF.

A note on this clonotype: Since a much larger clone is just one base distant, this may be a read error. V is TRBV29-1 and J is TRBJ2-2; 10 bases line up with TRBD2. Germline V gene data show CDR1 as SQVTM and CDR2 as ANQGSEA. The CDR3 sequence is 13 residues long. The CDR3 here is CSASGGSTGELLF. The CDR3 DNA sequence: TGCAGCGCTAGCGGGGGTAGCACCGGGGAGCTGCTTTTT.

This clonotype came up a few times. The CDR3 is CASSAEGGADTQYF. CDR3 nucleotides: TGTGCCAGCAGTGCCGAGGGGGGGGCAGATACGCAGTATTTT. V is TRBV6-5 and J is TRBJ2-3, with a possible D match to TRBD2 (7 bases). The germline gives CDR1 MNHEY, CDR2 SVGAGI. V lost 5 bases to trimming and J lost 4 bases, with 13 bases between them. The CDR3 runs 14 residues.

The V and J genes are TRBV19 and TRBJ2-6; D possibly uses TRBD1 or TRBD2 (5 bases each). The V gene lost 7 bases and the J gene lost 0 bases, with 10 bases spanning the gap. The CDR3 sequence is 15 residues long. CDR1 and CDR2 from the germline V gene are LNHDA and SQIVND (reference sequence). The CDR3 sequence is CASTPGRSGANVLTF. CDR3 bases: TGTGCCAGTACGCCGGGGCGCTCTGGGGCCAACGTCCTGACTTTC.

The gene calls are TRBV15 and TRBJ2-7, with D uncertain. Per germline, CDR1 LNHNV and CDR2 YYDKDF (reference sequence). The CDR3 contains 14 residues. V was cut by 0 bases and J by 5 bases, with 11 bases left in between. The CDR3 DNA reads TGTGCCACCAGCAGAGAGGGGTTATCCCACGAGCAGTACTTC. Protein: CATSREGLSHEQYF. The complete variable domain, with remaining parts taken from reference TRBV15 and TRBJ2-7, reads DAMVIQNPRYQVTQFGKPVTLSCSQTLNHNVMYWYQQKSSQAPKLLFHYYDKDFNNEADTPDNFQSRRPNTSFCFLDIRSPGLGDTAMYLCATSREGLSHEQYFGPGTRLTVT.

This clonotype has a count of ten or more. V usage is TRBV12-3 or TRBV12-4 and J usage is TRBJ2-3, with TRBD1 identical over 9 bases. This CDR3 is 16 amino acids long. V shed 5 bases and J 2 bases; nucleotides not matched to a gene: 8. The CDR3 region has the DNA TGTGCCAGCAGTCTCACTCGGACAGGGGCCACAGATACGCAGTATTTT. This gives the protein CASSLTRTGATDTQYF.